This T cell receptor (beta chain) was sequenced for a study of blood T cell repertoires in COVID-19. Study information: COVID-19 samples from acute and convalescent phases originated in the United States, Italy and Spain. The cDNA or gDNA used as material had been derived from T cells, B-cell-depleted T cells, or PBMCs.

Original processing methods: Reference gene primer amplification gave estimated nucleated cell counts. Sequenced by immunoSEQ multiplex PCR; TCRdb stores in-frame clones only, minus some. V, J and clone size are taken as reported in that table, and D and trimming were inferred from the DNA itself. The sample holds about 280,000 clones, 88% seen once. The CDR3 covers 13 residues. Trimming pared 3 bases from V and 6 bases from J, leaving 10 bases between. The germline V gene has CDR1 SGHNT and CDR2 YENEEA. The study counted Cohort 3 donors as recovered given two negative PCRs, clearance, or symptom resolution.

The rearrangement links TRBV11-3 to TRBJ2-3; weak D call: TRBD1 (6 bases). The source is a woman in her twenties or thirties who had recovered from COVID-19. Sequencing was carried out using PBMCs or T cells enriched from blood (not recorded which). The DNA for the CDR3 is TGTGCCAGCAGCTTCGGAAGGGGGGATACGCAGTATTTT. Residues: CASSFGRGDTQYF.